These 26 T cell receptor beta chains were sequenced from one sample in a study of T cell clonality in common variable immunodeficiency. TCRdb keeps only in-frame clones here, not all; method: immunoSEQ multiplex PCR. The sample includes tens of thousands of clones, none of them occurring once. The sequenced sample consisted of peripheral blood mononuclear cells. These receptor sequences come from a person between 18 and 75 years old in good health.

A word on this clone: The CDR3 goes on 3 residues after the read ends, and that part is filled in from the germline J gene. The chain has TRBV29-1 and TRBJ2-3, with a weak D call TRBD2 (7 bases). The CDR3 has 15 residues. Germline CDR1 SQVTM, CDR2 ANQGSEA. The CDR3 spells CSVERGWGGDETQYF. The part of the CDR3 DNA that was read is TGCAGCGTTGAAAGGGGATGGGGGGGCGACGAGACG.

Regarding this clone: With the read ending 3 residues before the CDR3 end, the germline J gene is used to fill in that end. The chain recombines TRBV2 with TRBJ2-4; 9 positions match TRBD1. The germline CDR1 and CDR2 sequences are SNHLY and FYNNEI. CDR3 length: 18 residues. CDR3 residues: CASSGGPGQGSRGYGQYF. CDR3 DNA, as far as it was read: TGTGCCAGCAGTGGGGGTCCCGGACAGGGGAGCAGGGGCTATGGT.

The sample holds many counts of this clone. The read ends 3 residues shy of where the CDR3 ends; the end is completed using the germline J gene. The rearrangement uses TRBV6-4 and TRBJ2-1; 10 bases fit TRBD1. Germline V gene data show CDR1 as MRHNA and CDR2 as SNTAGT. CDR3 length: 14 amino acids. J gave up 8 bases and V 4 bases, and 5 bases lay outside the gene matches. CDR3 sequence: CASSAGQGDDEQFF. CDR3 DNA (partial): TGTGCCAGCAGTGCCGGACAGGGGGACGATGAG.

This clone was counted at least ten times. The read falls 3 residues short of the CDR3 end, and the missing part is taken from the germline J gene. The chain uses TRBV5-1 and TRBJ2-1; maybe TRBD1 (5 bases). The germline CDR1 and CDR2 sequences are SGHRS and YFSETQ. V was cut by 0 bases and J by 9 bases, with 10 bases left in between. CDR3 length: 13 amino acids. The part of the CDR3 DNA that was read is TGCGCCAGCAGCTTGGCGGACACGCGTGAG. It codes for CASSLADTRE. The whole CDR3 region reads CASSLADTREQFF. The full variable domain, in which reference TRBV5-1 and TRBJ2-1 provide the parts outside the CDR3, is KAGVTQTPRYLIKTRGQQVTLSCSPISGHRSVSWYQQTPGQGLQFLFEYFSETQRNKGNFPGRFSGRQFSNSRSEMNVSTLELGDSALYLCASSLADTREQFFGPGTRLTVL.

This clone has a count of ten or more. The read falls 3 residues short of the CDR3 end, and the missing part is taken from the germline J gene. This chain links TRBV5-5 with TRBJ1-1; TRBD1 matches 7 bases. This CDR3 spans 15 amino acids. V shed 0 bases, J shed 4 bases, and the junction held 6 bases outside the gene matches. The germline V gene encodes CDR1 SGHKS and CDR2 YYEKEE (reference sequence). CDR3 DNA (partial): TGTGCCAGCAGCTTGGTTGGTTCAGGGGGCACTGAA. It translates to CASSLVGSGGTE. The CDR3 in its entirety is CASSLVGSGGTEAFF.

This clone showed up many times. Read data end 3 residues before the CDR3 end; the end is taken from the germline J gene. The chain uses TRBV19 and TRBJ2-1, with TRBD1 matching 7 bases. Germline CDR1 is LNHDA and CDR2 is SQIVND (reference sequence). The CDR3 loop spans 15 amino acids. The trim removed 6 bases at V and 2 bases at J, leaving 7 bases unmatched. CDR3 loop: CASSPLGGTYNEQFF. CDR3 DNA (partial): TGTGCCAGTAGCCCACTAGGGGGCACCTACAATGAG.

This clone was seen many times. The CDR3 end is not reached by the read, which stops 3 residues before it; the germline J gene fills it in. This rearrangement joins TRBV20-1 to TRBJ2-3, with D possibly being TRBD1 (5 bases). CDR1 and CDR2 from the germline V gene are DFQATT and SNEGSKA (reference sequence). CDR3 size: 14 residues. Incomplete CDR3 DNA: TGCAGTGCTAGAGGTCCAGGGCAGCAAGAGACG. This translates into CSARGPGQQET. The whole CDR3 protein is CSARGPGQQETQYF.

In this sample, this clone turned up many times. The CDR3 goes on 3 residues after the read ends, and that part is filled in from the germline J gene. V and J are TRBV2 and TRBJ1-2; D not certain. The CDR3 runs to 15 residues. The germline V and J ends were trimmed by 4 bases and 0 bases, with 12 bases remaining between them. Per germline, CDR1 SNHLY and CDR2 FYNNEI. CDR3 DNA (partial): TGTGCCAGCAGTGTTGGCGGTGGATCTAACTATGGC. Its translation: CASSVGGGSNYG. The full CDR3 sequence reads CASSVGGGSNYGYTF. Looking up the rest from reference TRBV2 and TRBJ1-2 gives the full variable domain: EPEVTQTPSHQVTQMGQEVILRCVPISNHLYFYWYRQILGQKVEFLVSFYNNEISEKSEIFDDQFSVERPDGSNFTLKIRSTKLEDSAMYFCASSVGGGSNYGYTFGSGTRLTVV.

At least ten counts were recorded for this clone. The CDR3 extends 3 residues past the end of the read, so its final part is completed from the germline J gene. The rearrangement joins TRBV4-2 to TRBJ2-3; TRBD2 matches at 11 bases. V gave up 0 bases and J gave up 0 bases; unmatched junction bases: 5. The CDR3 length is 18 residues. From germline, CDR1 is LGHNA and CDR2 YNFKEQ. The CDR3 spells CASSQDRWTSGSTDTQYF. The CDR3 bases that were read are TGTGCCAGCAGCCAAGATCGTTGGACTAGCGGGAGCACAGATACG.

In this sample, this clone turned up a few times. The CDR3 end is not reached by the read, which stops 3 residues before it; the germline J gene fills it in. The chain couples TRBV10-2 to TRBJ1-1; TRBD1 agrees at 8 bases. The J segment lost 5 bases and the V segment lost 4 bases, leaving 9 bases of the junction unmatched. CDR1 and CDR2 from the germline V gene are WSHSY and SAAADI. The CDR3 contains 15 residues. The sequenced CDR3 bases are TGCGCCAGCAGTGGATGGACAGGGTCGGGAACTGAA. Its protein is CASSGWTGSGTE. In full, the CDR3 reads CASSGWTGSGTEAFF.

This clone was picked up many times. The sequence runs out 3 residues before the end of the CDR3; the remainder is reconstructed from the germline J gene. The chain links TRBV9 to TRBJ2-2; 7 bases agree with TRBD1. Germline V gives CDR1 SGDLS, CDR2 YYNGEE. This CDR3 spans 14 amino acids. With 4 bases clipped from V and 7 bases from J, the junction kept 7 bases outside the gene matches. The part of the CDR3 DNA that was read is TGTGCCAGCAGCCCACAGGGGATTCACGGGGAG. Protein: CASSPQGIHGE. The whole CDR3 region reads CASSPQGIHGELFF.

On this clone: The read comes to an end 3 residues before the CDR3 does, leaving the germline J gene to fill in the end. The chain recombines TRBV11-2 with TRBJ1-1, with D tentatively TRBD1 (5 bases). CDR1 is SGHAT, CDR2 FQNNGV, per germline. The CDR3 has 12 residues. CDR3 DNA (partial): TGTGCCAGCAGCCCCGGGGGAGGGATA. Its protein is CASSPGGGI. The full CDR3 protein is CASSPGGGIAFF.

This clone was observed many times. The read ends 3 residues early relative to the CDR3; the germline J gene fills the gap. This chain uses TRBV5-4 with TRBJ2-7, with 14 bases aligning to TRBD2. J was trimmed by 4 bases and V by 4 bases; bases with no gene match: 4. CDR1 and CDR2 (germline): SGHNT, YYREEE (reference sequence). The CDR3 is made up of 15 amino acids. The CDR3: CASSPRTSGGYEQYF. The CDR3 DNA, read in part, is TGTGCCAGCAGCCCAAGGACTAGCGGGGGGTACGAG.

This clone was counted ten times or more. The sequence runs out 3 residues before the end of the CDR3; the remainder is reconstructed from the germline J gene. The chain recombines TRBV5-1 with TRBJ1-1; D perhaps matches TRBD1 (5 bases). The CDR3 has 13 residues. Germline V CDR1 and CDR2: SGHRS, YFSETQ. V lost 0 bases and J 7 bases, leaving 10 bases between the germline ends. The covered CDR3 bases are TGCGCCAGCAGCTTGGATATCGACAGTGAA. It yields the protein CASSLDIDSE. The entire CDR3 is CASSLDIDSEAFF.

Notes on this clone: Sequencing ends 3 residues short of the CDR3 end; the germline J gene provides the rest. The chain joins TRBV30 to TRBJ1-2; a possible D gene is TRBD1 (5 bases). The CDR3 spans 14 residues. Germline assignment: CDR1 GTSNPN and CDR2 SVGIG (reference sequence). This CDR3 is CAWSRRQSTDTYTF. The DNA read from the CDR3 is TGTGCCTGGAGTCGGCGACAGAGCACAGATACA. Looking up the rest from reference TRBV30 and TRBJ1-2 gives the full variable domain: SQTIHQWPATLVQPVGSPLSLECTVEGTSNPNLYWYRQAAGRGLQLLFYSVGIGQISSEVPQNLSASRPQDRQFILSSKKLLLSDSGFYLCAWSRRQSTDTYTFGSGTRLTVV.

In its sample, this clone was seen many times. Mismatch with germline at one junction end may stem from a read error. The CDR3 DNA, read in part, is TGCGCCAGCAGCCCCCAAGGGACAGGGGGCAACCAGCCC. Translation gives CASSPQGTGGNQP. The entire CDR3 is CASSPQGTGGNQPQHF. The chain uses TRBV5-1 and TRBJ1-5, with 12 positions matching TRBD1. With the read ending 3 residues before the CDR3 end, the germline J gene is used to fill in that end. CDR1 is SGHRS and CDR2 is YFSETQ in the germline V gene. The length of the CDR3 is 16 residues.

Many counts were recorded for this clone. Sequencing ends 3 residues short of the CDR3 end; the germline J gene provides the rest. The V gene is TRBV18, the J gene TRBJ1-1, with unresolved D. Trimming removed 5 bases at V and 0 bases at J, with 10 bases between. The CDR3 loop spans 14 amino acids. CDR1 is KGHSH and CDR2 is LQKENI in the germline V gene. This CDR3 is CASSAYSLNTEAFF. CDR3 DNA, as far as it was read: TGTGCCAGCTCAGCATACAGCTTGAACACTGAA.

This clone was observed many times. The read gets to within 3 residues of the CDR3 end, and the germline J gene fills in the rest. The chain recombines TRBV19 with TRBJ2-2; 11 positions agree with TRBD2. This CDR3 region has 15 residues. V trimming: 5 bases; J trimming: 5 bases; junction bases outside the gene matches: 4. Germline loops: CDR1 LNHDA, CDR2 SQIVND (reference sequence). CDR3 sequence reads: CASSSRTSGTGELFF. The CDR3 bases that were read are TGTGCCAGTAGTTCTAGGACTAGCGGGACCGGGGAG. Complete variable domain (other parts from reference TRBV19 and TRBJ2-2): DGGITQSPKYLFRKEGQNVTLSCEQNLNHDAMYWYRQDPGQGLRLIYYSQIVNDFQKGDIAEGYSVSREKKESFPLTVTSAQKNPTAFYLCASSSRTSGTGELFFGEGSRLTVL.

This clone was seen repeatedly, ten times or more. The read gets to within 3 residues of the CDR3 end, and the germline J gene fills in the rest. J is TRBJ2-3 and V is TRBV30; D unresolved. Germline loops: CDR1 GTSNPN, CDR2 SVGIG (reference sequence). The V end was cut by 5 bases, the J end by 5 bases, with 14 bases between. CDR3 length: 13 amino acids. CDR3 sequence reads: CAWSSRLGDTQYF. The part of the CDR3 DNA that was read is TGTGCCTGGTCCTCTCGTCTCGGAGATACG.

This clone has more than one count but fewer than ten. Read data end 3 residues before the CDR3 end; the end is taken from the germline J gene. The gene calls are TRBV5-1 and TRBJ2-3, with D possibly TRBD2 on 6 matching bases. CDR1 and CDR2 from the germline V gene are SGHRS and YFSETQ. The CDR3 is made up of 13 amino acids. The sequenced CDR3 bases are TGCGCCAGCAGCTTATCTAGCGAGGAGACG. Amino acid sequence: CASSLSSEET. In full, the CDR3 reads CASSLSSEETQYF.

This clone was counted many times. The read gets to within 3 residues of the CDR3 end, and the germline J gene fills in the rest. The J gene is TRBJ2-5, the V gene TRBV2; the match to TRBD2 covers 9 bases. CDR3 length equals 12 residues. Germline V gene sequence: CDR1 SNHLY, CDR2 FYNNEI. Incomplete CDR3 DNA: TGTGCCAGCAGTGAGACTAGCGGAACC. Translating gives CASSETSGT. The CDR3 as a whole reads CASSETSGTQYF.

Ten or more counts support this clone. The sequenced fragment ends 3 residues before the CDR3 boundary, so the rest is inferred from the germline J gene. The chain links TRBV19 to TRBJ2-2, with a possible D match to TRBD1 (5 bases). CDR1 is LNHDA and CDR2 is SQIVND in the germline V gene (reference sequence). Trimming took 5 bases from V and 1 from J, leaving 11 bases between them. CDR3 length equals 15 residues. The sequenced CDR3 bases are TGTGCCAGTAGTGCGGCAGGGTGGAACACCGGGGAG. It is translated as CASSAAGWNTGE. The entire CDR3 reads CASSAAGWNTGELFF.

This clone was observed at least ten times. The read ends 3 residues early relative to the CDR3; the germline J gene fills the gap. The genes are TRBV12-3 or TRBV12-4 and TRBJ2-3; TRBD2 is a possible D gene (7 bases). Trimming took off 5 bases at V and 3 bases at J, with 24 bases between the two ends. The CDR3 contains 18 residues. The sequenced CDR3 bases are TGTGCCAGCAGTCTGGGGGGGCTACCGCTGTGGAAAACAGATACG. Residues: CASSLGGLPLWKTDT. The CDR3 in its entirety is CASSLGGLPLWKTDTQYF.

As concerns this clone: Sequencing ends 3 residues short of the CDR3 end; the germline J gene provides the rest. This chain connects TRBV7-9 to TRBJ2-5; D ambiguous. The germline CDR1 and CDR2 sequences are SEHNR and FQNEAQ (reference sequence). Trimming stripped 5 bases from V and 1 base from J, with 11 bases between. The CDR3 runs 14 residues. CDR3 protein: CASSPENFQETQYF. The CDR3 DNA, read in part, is TGTGCCAGCAGCCCCGAGAACTTCCAAGAGACC.

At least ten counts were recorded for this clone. CDR3: CASSIGTGGTDTQYF. CDR3 DNA (partial): TGTGCCAGCAGCATAGGGACAGGGGGGACAGATACG. This chain uses TRBV2 with TRBJ2-3; 11 nucleotides line up with TRBD1. The CDR3 end lies 3 residues beyond the end of the read and is filled in from the germline J gene. The trim removed 6 bases at V and 3 bases at J, leaving 5 bases unmatched. This CDR3 has 15 residues. CDR1 is SNHLY and CDR2 is FYNNEI in the germline V gene.

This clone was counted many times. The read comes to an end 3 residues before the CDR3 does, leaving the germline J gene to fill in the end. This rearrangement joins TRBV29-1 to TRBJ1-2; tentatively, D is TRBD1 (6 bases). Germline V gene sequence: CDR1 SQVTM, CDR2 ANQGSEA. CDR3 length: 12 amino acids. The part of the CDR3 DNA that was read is TGCAGCGTTGAAGGGACAGAAGACGGC. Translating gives CSVEGTEDG. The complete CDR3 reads CSVEGTEDGYTF.